A selection of T cell receptor beta chains follows, all from one sample in a study of response to subunit inactivated influenza vaccine. TCRdb re-analysed the RT-PCR reads in MiXCR, keeping a single row per CDR3 protein. Of about 500,000 distinct CDR3 sequences listed, 16% are singletons. The material sequenced was CD4+ T cells sorted from PBMCs, taken less than 30 months after vaccination. The receptors were sampled from a man in his fifties or sixties who received an inactivated influenza vaccine. The conserved cysteine and the conserved F or W are not part of the CDR3 here. Fields, in order: V gene, CDR3 protein.

v_gene: TRBV4-2
CDR3aa: ASSQGFSGTDEQF

v_gene: TRBV18
CDR3aa: ASSPPGNAAGNEQF

v_gene: TRBV2
CDR3aa: ASRPSRSEQY

v_gene: TRBV7-2
CDR3aa: ASSPPYSGQY

v_gene: TRBV7-2
CDR3aa: ASSLEGGLRGEQF

v_gene: TRBV10-1
CDR3aa: GYGHYSGNTIY

v_gene: TRBV28
CDR3aa: ASSLNNYGYT

v_gene: TRBV7-2
CDR3aa: ASSLGGGRNIQY

v_gene: TRBV4-3
CDR3aa: ASSQEAAASSYNEQF

v_gene: TRBV7-8
CDR3aa: ASSLEAAVGELF

v_gene: TRBV6-6
CDR3aa: AGSWGSGQPQH

v_gene: TRBV20-1
CDR3aa: SAPRDRGRDTQY

v_gene: TRBV6-1
CDR3aa: ASRDQDRGRFGGYT

v_gene: TRBV7-2
CDR3aa: ASSPRRGAKNIQY

v_gene: TRBV6-1
CDR3aa: ASRREGLYNEQF

v_gene: TRBV7-9
CDR3aa: ASSFRLGVGANVLT

v_gene: TRBV15
CDR3aa: ATSRVKGETQY

v_gene: TRBV20-1
CDR3aa: SARPSGSYNEQF

v_gene: TRBV7-2
CDR3aa: ASSPVQGAMGKLF

v_gene: TRBV7-2
CDR3aa: ASSMVGASYEQY

v_gene: TRBV24-1
CDR3aa: ATSDYPNEQF

v_gene: TRBV4-3
CDR3aa: ASSEQGEADTQY

v_gene: TRBV12-5
CDR3aa: ASGIGTGSTDTQY

v_gene: TRBV7-2
CDR3aa: ASSVGGYTDTQY